This T cell receptor (beta chain) is drawn from a study of CD8+ T cells in alopecia areata. The wider study: Recipients were roughly 6-11-week-old female C3H/HeJ mice grafted with skin from 6-12-month-old C3H/HeJ donors with spontaneous alopecia.

Study-level results: In lesional scalp, particularly from alopecia totalis/universalis, clonality was higher than in normal scalp. Normal skin's resident alphabeta T cells are sequenced alongside lesional scalp T cells. Whereas mice showed it more clearly, TCR sharing across patients was murkier, possibly because of HLA.

Sorting of pooled cutaneous lymph node cells used CD4, CD8alpha, NKG2D, NKG2ACE and other markers. In this sample, this clone turned up a few times. The antigen remains undetermined. Each gene name is a mouse one. Extraction of RNA preceded its reverse transcription into cDNA, which served as the sequencing template. Assay used: immunoSEQ multiplex PCR; TCRdb lists only in-frame clones, some missing. The data show 200,000 to 300,000 clones, with none appearing a single time. The receptor was isolated from a C3H/HeJ mouse with alopecia areata. Mouse strain MHC haplotype: H2-k. Sequencing used CD4+ T cells sorted from a lymph node.

The DNA read from the CDR3 is TGTGCCAGCAGTGAGCAGACTGGGGGCACCGGG. Translated, it gives CASSEQTGGTG. The entire CDR3 sequence reads CASSEQTGGTGQLYF. J is TRBJ2-2 and V is TRBV13-1; 9 bases are shared with TRBD2. The DNA ends 4 residues before the CDR3 does, and the rest of the CDR3 is filled in from the germline J gene. The CDR3 runs to 15 residues. V was pared by 2 bases and J by 4 bases, with 3 bases of the junction left unmatched. Germline V lookup: CDR1 NSHNY, CDR2 SYGAGN.